The present T cell receptor (beta chain) was sequenced within a study of T-cell reconstitution after alpha-beta-depleted transplantation in children. V lost 3 bases to trimming and J lost 3 bases, with 9 bases between them. The CDR3 runs to 13 residues. Unique molecular identifiers were incorporated into the prepared TCRbeta library. TCRdb recomputed calls from the PCR reads with MiXCR, one row per CDR3 protein. The data show approximately 85,000 distinct CDR3 sequences, 13% to 15% seen once. Here the sequenced sample was PBMCs, mostly from graft donor cells, taken 180 days after TCRalphabeta/CD19-depleted stem cell transplant. This rearrangement joins TRBV12-3 or TRBV12-4 to TRBJ2-7; possible D gene TRBD1, 5 bases. The TCR comes from a male patient between 2 and 10 years old who had a stem cell transplant for acute lymphoblastic leukemia, so the T cells may come from the graft donor. The CDR3: CASSLERGYEQYF. The CDR3 region has the DNA TGTGCCAGCAGTTTGGAAAGGGGCTACGAGCAGTACTTC.